The clone carrying this T cell receptor (beta chain) has more than one count but fewer than ten. Its antigen is still unknown. TCRdb ran MiXCR on the reads and lists one entry per CDR3 protein. The table lists about 130,000 distinct CDR3 sequences, about 24% of them singletons. These data belong to a study of T cell repertoires in cytomegalovirus infection. Material: PBMCs, sequenced either directly or after in vitro stimulation (not recorded which). This clonotype was obtained from a human donor in good health (CMV status not recorded). Some clones in this sample may be carry-over from other donors' samples.

For the CDR3, the DNA is TGTGCCAGCAGTTTAGCGCTCCGAGGGTCCTACGGGGAGCTGTTTTTT. Translating it yields CASSLALRGSYGELFF. The chain joins TRBV12-3 or TRBV12-4 to TRBJ2-2; tentatively, D is TRBD2 (5 bases). This CDR3 spans 16 amino acids. Trimming removed 0 bases at V and 7 bases at J, with 15 bases between.